This passage covers 7 T cell receptor beta chains from one sample sequenced in a study of blood T cell repertoires in COVID-19. Assay: immunoSEQ multiplex PCR; the TCRdb copy retains only in-frame clones and omits some. The repertoire holds approximately 55,000 clones, with approximately 80% as singletons. Material: peripheral blood. These receptors were collected from a man between 25 and 39 years old with COVID-19, enrolled during active disease.

This sequence joins TRBV4-2 and TRBJ1-2; TRBD1 matches at 8 bases. The CDR3 is 15 amino acids. V lost 1 base, J lost 4 bases, and 5 bases stayed unmatched. Germline V gives CDR1 LGHNA, CDR2 YNFKEQ. The CDR3 sequence is CASSQAGGDVYGYTF. As DNA, the CDR3 is TGTGCCAGCAGCCAAGCAGGGGGCGATGTCTATGGCTACACCTTC.

This clone was observed a few times. This chain joins TRBV5-1 and TRBJ2-2; 7 bases are a match to TRBD1. Germline V lookup: CDR1 SGHRS, CDR2 YFSETQ. Trimming removed 0 bases from V and 6 bases from J; junction bases left unmatched: 8. CDR3 length: 16 residues. The CDR3 region has the DNA TGCGCCAGCAGCTTGGCACTGGACAGGTCGGCCGGGGAGCTGTTTTTT. Residues: CASSLALDRSAGELFF.

This chain joins TRBV5-6 and TRBJ1-1, with TRBD1 matching over 7 bases. The CDR3 contains 13 residues. After removal of 7 bases from V and 1 base from J, the junction contained 4 bases not matched to a gene. From germline, CDR1 is SGHDT and CDR2 YYEEEE. CDR3 amino acids: CASLEGANTEAFF. CDR3 nucleotide sequence: TGTGCCAGCCTGGAGGGGGCGAACACTGAAGCTTTCTTT.

The chain has TRBV18 and TRBJ2-5; 8 bases map to TRBD1. V was clipped by 3 bases and J by 2 bases; unmatched bases: 2. Germline V gene lookup returns CDR1 KGHSH and CDR2 LQKENI. CDR3 length equals 14 residues. The CDR3: CASSPGQEQETQYF. CDR3 nucleotides: TGTGCCAGCTCACCGGGACAGGAGCAAGAGACCCAGTACTTC.

The CDR3 is CASSASGGIGETQYF. DNA for the CDR3: TGTGCCAGCAGCGCATCAGGGGGCATCGGAGAGACCCAGTACTTC. This rearrangement joins TRBV9 to TRBJ2-5; 8 nucleotides agree with TRBD1. CDR1 is SGDLS and CDR2 is YYNGEE in the germline V gene. This CDR3 has 15 residues. V gave up 3 bases and J gave up 4 bases; unmatched junction bases: 8. The complete variable domain, with remaining parts taken from reference TRBV9 and TRBJ2-5, reads DSGVTQTPKHLITATGQRVTLRCSPRSGDLSVYWYQQSLDQGLQFLIQYYNGEERAKGNILERFSAQQFPDLHSELNLSSLELGDSALYFCASSASGGIGETQYFGPGTRLLVL.

The chain recombines TRBV7-3 with TRBJ2-5; maybe TRBD1 (7 bases). Germline V gene data show CDR1 as SGHTA and CDR2 as FQGTGA. CDR3 length: 16 amino acids. Trimming pared 2 bases from V and 4 bases from J, leaving 17 bases between. In nucleotides, the CDR3 is TGTGCCAGCAGCTTAGGAGGGGGCGCCGGAGGAGAGACCCAGTACTTC. Amino acid sequence: CASSLGGGAGGETQYF.

This clone was recorded a few times. The chain couples TRBV27 to TRBJ2-7; 12 positions match TRBD2. Germline assignment: CDR1 MNHEY and CDR2 SMNVEV (reference sequence). This CDR3 is 15 amino acids long. The ends lost 4 bases at V and 7 bases at J; junction bases unmatched: 8. The CDR3 DNA follows: TGTGCCAGCAGTTCGCTAGCGGGGGGGTTAGGGGAGCAGTACTTC. It translates to CASSSLAGGLGEQYF.